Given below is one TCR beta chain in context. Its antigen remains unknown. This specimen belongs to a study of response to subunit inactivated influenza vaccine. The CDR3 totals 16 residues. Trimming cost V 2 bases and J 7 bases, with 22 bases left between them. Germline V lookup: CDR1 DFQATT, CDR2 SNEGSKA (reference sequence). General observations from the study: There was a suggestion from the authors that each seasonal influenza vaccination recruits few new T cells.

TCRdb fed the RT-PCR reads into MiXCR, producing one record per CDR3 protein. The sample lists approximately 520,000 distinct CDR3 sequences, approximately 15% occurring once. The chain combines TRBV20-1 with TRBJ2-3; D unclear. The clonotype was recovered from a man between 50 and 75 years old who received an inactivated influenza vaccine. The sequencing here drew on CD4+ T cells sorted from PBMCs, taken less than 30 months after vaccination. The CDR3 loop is CSARSHRKRQDYTQYF. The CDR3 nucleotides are TGCAGTGCTAGATCCCATAGGAAACGGCAGGATTATACGCAGTATTTT.